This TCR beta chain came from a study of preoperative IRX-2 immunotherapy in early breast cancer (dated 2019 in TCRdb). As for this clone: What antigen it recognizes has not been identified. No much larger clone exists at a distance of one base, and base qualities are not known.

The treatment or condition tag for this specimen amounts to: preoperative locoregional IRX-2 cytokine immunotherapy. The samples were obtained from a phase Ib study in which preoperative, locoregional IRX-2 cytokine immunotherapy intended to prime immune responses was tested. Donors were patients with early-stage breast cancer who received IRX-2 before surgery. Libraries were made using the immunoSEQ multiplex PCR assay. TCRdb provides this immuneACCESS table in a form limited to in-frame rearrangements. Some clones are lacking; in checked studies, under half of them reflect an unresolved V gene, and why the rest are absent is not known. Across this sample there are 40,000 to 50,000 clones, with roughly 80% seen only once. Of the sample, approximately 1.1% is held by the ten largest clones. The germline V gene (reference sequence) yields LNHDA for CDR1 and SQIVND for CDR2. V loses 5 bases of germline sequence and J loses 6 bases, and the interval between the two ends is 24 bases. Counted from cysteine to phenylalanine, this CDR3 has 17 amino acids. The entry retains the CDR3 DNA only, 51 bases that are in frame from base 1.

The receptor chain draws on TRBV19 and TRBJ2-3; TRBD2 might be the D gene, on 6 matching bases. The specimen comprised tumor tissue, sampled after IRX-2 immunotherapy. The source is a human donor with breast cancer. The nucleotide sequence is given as TGTGCCAGTAGTGGGGGGTGGGGATCTCGATCCTGGGATACGCAGTATTTT. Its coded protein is CASSGGWGSRSWDTQYF.